This T cell receptor (beta chain) was sequenced in a study of T cells in Graves' hyperthyroidism and ophthalmopathy. Regions amplified from RNA transcripts were the TCR beta CDR3 regions. HTBI primers were the set used in a first-round RT-PCR of the TCR CDR3. TCRdb recomputed calls from the multiplex PCR reads with MiXCR, one row per CDR3 protein. There are approximately 700,000 distinct CDR3 sequences in the sample; about 45% occur only once, and less than 9.5% lies in the top ten. This clonotype was observed a few times. The CDR3 contains 15 residues. V was cut by 5 bases and J by 2 bases, with 15 bases left in between. Germline CDR1 reads PRHDT; CDR2 reads FYEKMQ (reference sequence).

Sequencing was done on a sample of peripheral blood or thyroid tissue (not recorded which). This receptor was taken from an adult man with Graves' disease, either hyperthyroidism or ophthalmopathy (not recorded which). The chain recombines TRBV13 with TRBJ1-1, with D tentatively TRBD1 (5 bases). CDR3 protein: CASSPRQKDNTEAFF. CDR3 nucleotides: TGTGCCAGCAGCCCCAGACAGAAAGACAACACTGAAGCTTTCTTT. The whole variable domain, filled in from reference TRBV13 and TRBJ1-1, reads AAGVIQSPRHLIKEKRETATLKCYPIPRHDTVYWYQQGPGQDPQFLISFYEKMQSDKGSIPDRFSAQQFSDYHSELNMSSLELGDSALYFCASSPRQKDNTEAFFGQGTRLTVV.